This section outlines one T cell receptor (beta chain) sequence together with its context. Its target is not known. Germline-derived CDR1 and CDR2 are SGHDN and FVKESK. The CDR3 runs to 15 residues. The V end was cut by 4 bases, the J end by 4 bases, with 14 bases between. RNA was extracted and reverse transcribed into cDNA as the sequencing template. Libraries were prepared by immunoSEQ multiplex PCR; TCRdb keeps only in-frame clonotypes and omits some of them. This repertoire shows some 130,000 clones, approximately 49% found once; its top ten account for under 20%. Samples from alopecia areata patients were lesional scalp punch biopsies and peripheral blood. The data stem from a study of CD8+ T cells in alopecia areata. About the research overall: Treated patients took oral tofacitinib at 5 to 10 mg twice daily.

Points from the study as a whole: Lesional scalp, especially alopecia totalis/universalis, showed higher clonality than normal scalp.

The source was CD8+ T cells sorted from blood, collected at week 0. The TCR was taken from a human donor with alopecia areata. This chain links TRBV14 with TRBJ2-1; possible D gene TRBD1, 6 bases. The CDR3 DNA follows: TGTGCCAGCAGCCGGACAGTGAGCCCTTACAATGAGCAGTTCTTC. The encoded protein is CASSRTVSPYNEQFF.